These 5 T cell receptor beta chains originate from one sample sequenced in a study of shared clonotypes between healthy human individuals (TCRdb year 2020). The library was made by the immunoSEQ multiplex PCR assay. The immuneACCESS repertoire file appears here via TCRdb, limited to in-frame rearrangements. These files lack a portion of the clones; in checked studies, under half of the deficit traces to unresolved V genes, and the cause of the others is not known. The sample table contains about 480,000 clones; only one count was recorded for more than 65% of them. 10% to 15% of the sample is in the top ten clones. The sample consisted of PBMCs. These receptors were taken from a woman between 40 and 55 years old in good health. Some clones in this sample may be carry-over from other donors' samples.

The table lists this clone with many counts. The chain links TRBV2 to TRBJ2-3, with D hard to call. In germline, CDR1 is SNHLY, CDR2 FYNNEI. This CDR3 comprises 16 residues. V was shortened by 5 bases and J by 6 bases, with 21 bases between the two germline ends. CDR3: CASSRAYALPPDTQYF. The DNA of the CDR3 is TGTGCCAGCAGTCGGGCCTATGCCCTCCCGCCGGATACGCAGTATTTT.

V gene TRBV7-9 combines with J gene TRBJ2-7; D tentatively reads TRBD1 or TRBD2 (6 bases each). Germline CDR1 is SEHNR and CDR2 is FQNEAQ (reference sequence). Trimming stripped 4 bases from V and 4 bases from J, with 17 bases between. The CDR3 totals 15 residues. The chain's CDR3 is CASSSPEGGSYEQYF. The CDR3 DNA is TGTGCCAGCAGCTCCCCCGAGGGGGGCTCTTACGAGCAGTACTTC.

The chain links TRBV27 to TRBJ1-4; weak D call: TRBD1 (5 bases). Looked up from germline, CDR1 is MNHEY and CDR2 is SMNVEV (reference sequence). This CDR3 has 15 residues. V was pared by 7 bases and J by 0 bases, with 12 bases between. The CDR3 nucleotides are TGTGCCAGCATGGGCTCGGGGGCAACTAATGAAAAACTGTTTTTT. Amino acids: CASMGSGATNEKLFF.

The chain combines TRBV28 with TRBJ2-1; no definite D call. The germline V and J ends were trimmed by 2 bases and 0 bases, with 8 bases remaining between them. Germline assignment: CDR1 MDHEN and CDR2 SYDVKM. The CDR3 is 15 residues long. Written as DNA, the CDR3 is TGTGCCAGCAGTTTAGGGCGGATCTCCTACAATGAGCAGTTCTTC. It specifies CASSLGRISYNEQFF. The full variable domain, rest sourced from reference TRBV28 and TRBJ2-1, is DVKVTQSSRYLVKRTGEKVFLECVQDMDHENMFWYRQDPGLGLRLIYFSYDVKMKEKGDIPEGYSVSREKKERFSLILESASTNQTSMYLCASSLGRISYNEQFFGPGTRLTVL.

The gene calls are TRBV29-1 and TRBJ2-5; D perhaps matches TRBD1 (6 bases). In germline, CDR1 is SQVTM, CDR2 ANQGSEA. The V and J ends lost 8 bases and 0 bases respectively, with 10 bases between them. This CDR3 region has 12 residues. DNA of the CDR3: TGCAGCACCCGGGACAACCAAGAGACCCAGTACTTC. Protein sequence: CSTRDNQETQYF.